Included here is one T cell receptor (beta chain) sequence, with context. What it binds is unknown. Within the sample, other DNA sequences also encode this same CDR3. Profiling relied on immunoSEQ multiplex PCR, and the TCRdb table lists in-frame clones only, not all of them. The sample lists tens of thousands of clones, more than 60% occurring once. The data originate from a study of radiotherapy plus CTLA-4 blockade in lung cancer. Study-wide points: Interferon-beta, together with early blood T cell clone dynamics, reportedly best predicted response.

Focal radiation plus CTLA-4 blockade with ipilimumab was administered to patients who had chemo-refractory metastatic non-small-cell lung cancer. This CDR3 spans 15 amino acids. CDR1 is KGHSH, CDR2 LQKENI, per germline. Trimming stripped 3 bases from V and 0 bases from J, with 11 bases between. The TCR comes from a human donor with non-small cell lung cancer who had a partial response to radiotherapy plus ipilimumab. Some clones in this sample may be carry-over from other donors' samples. The rearrangement joins TRBV18 to TRBJ1-2, with a possible D match to TRBD1 (6 bases). Here the sequenced sample was peripheral blood, taken from a patient treated with radiotherapy plus ipilimumab. CDR3 sequence: CASSPPGHPNYGYTF. In nucleotides, the CDR3 is TGTGCCAGCTCACCGCCGGGACACCCTAACTATGGCTACACCTTC.